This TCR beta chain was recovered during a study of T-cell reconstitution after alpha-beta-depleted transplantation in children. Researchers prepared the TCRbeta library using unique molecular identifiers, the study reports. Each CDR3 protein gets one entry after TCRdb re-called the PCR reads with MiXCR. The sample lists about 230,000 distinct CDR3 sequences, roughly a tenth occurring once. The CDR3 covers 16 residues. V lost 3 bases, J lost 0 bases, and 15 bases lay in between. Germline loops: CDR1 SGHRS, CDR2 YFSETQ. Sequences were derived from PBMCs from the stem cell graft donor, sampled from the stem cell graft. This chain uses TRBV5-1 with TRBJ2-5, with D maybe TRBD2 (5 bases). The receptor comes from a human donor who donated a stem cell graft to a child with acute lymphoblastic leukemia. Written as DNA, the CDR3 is TGCGCCAGCAGCTCCGGGGTTGGGAGCAACCAAGAGACCCAGTACTTC. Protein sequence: CASSSGVGSNQETQYF.